This record covers a single T cell receptor (beta chain). Its specificity is not known. V was cut by 2 bases and J by 1 base, with 14 bases left in between. Germline V gene data show CDR1 as WNHNN and CDR2 as SYGVQD (reference sequence). This CDR3 contains 16 residues. This sample was taken from a study of graft-versus-host responses after intestinal transplantation. Study-wide findings and caveats: Graft-donor T cell macrochimerism in patients accompanied high graft-versus-host to host-versus-graft clonal ratios in allografts. Researchers found GvH clones in recipient marrow, and some showed up first in ileum or blood.

Sequencing was performed with immunoSEQ multiplex PCR; in TCRdb, only in-frame clones are kept and a portion is missing. The table shows about 110,000 clones, with around 93% occurring only once. Here the sequenced sample was unstimulated CD8+ T cells sorted from spleen or lymph node cells, taken before intestinal transplant. This receptor was identified in a human donor who received an intestinal transplant. This chain links TRBV10-1 with TRBJ1-1; D may be TRBD1 (5 bases). DNA of the CDR3: TGCGCCAGCAGTGAGGGGACTCTCGGGGAGAACACTGAAGCTTTCTTT. Translating it yields CASSEGTLGENTEAFF.